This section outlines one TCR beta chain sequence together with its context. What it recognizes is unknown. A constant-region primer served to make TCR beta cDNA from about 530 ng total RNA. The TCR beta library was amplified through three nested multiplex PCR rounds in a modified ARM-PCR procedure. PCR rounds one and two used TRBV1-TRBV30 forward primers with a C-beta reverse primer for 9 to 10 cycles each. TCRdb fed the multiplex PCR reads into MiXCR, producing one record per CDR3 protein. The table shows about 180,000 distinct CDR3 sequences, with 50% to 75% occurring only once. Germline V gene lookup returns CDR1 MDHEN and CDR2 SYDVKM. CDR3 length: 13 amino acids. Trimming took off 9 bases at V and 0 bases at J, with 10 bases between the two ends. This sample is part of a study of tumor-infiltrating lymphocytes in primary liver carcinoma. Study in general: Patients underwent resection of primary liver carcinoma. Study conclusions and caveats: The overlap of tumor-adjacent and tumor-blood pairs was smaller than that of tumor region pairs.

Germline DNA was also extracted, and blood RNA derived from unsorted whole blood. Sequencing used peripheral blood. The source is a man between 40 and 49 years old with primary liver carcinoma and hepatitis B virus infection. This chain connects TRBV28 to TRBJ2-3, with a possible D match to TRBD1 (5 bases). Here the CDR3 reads CASLDSSTDTQYF. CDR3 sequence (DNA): TGTGCCAGTTTAGACAGCAGCACAGATACGCAGTATTTT.